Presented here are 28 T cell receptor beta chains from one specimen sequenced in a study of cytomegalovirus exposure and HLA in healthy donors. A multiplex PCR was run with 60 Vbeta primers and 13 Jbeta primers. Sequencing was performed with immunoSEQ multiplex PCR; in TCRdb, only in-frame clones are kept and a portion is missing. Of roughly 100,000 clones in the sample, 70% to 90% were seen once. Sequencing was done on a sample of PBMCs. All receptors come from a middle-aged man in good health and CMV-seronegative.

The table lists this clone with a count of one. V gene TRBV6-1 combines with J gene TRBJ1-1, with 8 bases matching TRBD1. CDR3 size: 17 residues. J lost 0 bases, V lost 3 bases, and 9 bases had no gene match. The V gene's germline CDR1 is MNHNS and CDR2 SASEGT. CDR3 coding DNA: TGTGCCAGCAGTGACCGTTCACAGGGGGGCCTGAACACTGAAGCTTTCTTT. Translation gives CASSDRSQGGLNTEAFF.

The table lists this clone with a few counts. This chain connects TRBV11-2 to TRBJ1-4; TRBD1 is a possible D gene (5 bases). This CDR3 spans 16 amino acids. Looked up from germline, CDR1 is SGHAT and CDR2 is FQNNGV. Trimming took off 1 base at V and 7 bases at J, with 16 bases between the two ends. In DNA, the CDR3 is TGTGCCAGCAGCTTAGCAAGGGACTTCGGGGCTGAAAAACTGTTTTTT. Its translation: CASSLARDFGAEKLFF.

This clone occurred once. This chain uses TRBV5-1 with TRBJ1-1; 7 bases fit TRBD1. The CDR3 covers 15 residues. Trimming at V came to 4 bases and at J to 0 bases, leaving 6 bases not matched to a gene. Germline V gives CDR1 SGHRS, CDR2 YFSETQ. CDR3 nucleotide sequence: TGCGCCAGCAGCATGGGACAGCCATTGAACACTGAAGCTTTCTTT. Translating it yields CASSMGQPLNTEAFF.

The CDR3 nucleotides read TGCAGCGTCGGACAGACTATAAGCACAGATACGCAGTATTTT. Amino acids: CSVGQTISTDTQYF. V gene TRBV29-1 combines with J gene TRBJ2-3; a possible D gene is TRBD1 (6 bases). The CDR3 length is 14 residues. Germline values: CDR1 SQVTM, CDR2 ANQGSEA. Trimming pared 6 bases from V and 0 bases from J, leaving 13 bases between.

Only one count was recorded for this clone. The CDR3 DNA reads TGTGCCAGCAGCCAAGATGGTGGCAGGGGGGACGAAAAACTGTTTTTT. Translated: CASSQDGGRGDEKLFF. This chain uses TRBV4-2 with TRBJ1-4, with TRBD1 matching over 7 bases. The germline gives CDR1 LGHNA, CDR2 YNFKEQ. CDR3 size: 16 residues. The ends lost 0 bases at V and 8 bases at J; junction bases unmatched: 9.

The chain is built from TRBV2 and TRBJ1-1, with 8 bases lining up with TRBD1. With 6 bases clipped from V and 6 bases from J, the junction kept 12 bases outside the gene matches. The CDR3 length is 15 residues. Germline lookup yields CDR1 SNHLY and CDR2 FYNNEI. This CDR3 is CASRDRGFEGAEAFF. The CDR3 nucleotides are TGTGCCAGCAGAGACAGGGGCTTCGAGGGCGCTGAAGCTTTCTTT.

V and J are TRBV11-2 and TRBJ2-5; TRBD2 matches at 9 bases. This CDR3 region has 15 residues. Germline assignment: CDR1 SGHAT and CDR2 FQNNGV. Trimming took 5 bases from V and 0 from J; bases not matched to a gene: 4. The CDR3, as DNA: TGTGCCAGCAGCGTGCGGGGGGGGAACCAAGAGACCCAGTACTTC. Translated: CASSVRGGNQETQYF. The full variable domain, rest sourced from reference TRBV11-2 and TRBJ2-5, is EAGVAQSPRYKIIEKRQSVAFWCNPISGHATLYWYQQILGQGPKLLIQFQNNGVVDDSQLPKDRFSAERLKGVDSTLKIQPAKLEDSAVYLCASSVRGGNQETQYFGPGTRLLVL.

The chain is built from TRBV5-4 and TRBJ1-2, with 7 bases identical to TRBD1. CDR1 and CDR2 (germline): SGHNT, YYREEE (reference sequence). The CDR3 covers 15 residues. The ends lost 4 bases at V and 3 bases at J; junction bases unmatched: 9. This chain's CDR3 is CASSPLGQGDYGYTF. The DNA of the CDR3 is TGTGCCAGCAGCCCCCTGGGGCAGGGGGACTATGGCTACACCTTC. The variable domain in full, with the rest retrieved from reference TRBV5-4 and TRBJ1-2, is ETGVTQSPTHLIKTRGQQVTLRCSSQSGHNTVSWYQQALGQGPQFIFQYYREEENGRGNFPPRFSGLQFPNYSSELNVNALELDDSALYLCASSPLGQGDYGYTFGSGTRLTVV.

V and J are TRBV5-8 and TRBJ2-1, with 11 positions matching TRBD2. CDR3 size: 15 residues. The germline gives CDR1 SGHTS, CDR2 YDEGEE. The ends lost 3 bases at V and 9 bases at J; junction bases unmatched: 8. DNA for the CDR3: TGTGCCAGCAGCTCTGTAGCGGGGGGGCCCGTTGAGCAGTTCTTC. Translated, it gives CASSSVAGGPVEQFF.

CDR3 sequence: CASLGRANQPQHF. CDR3 bases: TGTGCCAGCTTGGGCAGGGCCAATCAGCCCCAGCATTTT. This chain links TRBV2 with TRBJ1-5; tentatively, D is TRBD1 (5 bases). Trimming pared 8 bases from V and 3 bases from J, leaving 11 bases between. The germline V gene encodes CDR1 SNHLY and CDR2 FYNNEI. CDR3 length: 13 amino acids.

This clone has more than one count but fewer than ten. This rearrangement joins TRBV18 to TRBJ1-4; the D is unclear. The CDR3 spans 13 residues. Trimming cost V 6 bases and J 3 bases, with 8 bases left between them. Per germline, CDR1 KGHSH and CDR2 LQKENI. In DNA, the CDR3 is TGTGCCAGCTCTCCGGAGCCTAATGAAAAACTGTTTTTT. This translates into CASSPEPNEKLFF.

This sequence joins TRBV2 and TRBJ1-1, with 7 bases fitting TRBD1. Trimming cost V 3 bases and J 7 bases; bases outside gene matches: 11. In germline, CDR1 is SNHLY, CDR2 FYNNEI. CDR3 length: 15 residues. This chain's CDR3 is CASSERPGQVFEAFF. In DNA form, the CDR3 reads TGTGCCAGCAGTGAGAGGCCAGGACAGGTGTTTGAAGCTTTCTTT.

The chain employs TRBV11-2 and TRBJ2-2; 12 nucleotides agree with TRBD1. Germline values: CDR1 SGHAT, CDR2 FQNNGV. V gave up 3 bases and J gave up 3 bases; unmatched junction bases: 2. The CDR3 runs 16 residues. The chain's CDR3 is CASSFGTGGDTGELFF. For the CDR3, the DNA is TGTGCCAGCAGCTTCGGGACAGGGGGCGACACCGGGGAGCTGTTTTTT. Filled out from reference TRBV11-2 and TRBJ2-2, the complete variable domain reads EAGVAQSPRYKIIEKRQSVAFWCNPISGHATLYWYQQILGQGPKLLIQFQNNGVVDDSQLPKDRFSAERLKGVDSTLKIQPAKLEDSAVYLCASSFGTGGDTGELFFGEGSRLTVL.

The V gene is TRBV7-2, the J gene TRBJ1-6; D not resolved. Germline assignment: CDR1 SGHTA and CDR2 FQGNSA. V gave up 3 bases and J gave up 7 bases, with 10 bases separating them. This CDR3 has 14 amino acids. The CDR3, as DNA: TGTGCCAGCAGCTTGGCCGGGAAGAATTCACCCCTCCACTTT. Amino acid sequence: CASSLAGKNSPLHF.

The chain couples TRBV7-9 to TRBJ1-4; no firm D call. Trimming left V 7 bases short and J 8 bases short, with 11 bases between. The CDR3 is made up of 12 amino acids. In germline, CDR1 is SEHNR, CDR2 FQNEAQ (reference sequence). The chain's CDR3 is CASTLDREKLFF. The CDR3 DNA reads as TGTGCCAGCACCCTAGATCGAGAAAAACTGTTTTTT.

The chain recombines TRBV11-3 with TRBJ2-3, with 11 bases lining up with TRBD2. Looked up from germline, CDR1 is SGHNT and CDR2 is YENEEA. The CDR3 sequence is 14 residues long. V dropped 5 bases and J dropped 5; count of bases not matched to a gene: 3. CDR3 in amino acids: CASSPGLAEDTQYF. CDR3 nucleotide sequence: TGTGCCAGCAGCCCGGGACTAGCGGAAGATACGCAGTATTTT. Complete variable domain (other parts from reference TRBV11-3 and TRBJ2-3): EAGVVQSPRYKIIEKKQPVAFWCNPISGHNTLYWYLQNLGQGPELLIRYENEEAVDDSQLPKDRFSAERLKGVDSTLKIQPAELGDSAVYLCASSPGLAEDTQYFGPGTRLTVL.

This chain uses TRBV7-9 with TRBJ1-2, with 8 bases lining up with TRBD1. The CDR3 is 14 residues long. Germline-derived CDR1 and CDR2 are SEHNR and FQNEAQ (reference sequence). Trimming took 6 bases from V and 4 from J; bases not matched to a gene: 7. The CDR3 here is CASRDRTGTYGYTF. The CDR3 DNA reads TGTGCCAGCAGGGATAGGACAGGGACCTATGGCTACACCTTC. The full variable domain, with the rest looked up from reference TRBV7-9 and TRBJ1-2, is DTGVSQNPRHKITKRGQNVTFRCDPISEHNRLYWYRQTLGQGPEFLTYFQNEAQLEKSRLLSDRFSAERPKGSFSTLEIQRTEQGDSAMYLCASRDRTGTYGYTFGSGTRLTVV.

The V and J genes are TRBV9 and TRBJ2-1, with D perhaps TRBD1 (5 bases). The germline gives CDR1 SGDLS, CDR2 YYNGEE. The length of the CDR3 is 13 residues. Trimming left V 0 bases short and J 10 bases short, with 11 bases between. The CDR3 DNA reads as TGTGCCAGCAGCGTAGCACAGGCAAGGGAGCAGTTCTTC. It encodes CASSVAQAREQFF.

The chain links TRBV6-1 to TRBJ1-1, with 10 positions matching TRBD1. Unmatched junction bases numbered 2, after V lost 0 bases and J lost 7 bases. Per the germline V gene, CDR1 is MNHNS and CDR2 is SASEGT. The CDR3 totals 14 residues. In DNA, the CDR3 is TGTGCCAGCAGTGAAGCGAGGGACAGGGGTGAAGCTTTCTTT. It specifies CASSEARDRGEAFF.

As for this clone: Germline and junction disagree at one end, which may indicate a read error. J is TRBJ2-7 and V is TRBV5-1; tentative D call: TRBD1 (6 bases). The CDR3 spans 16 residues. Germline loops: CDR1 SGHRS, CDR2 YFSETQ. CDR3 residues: CASSPGSAGDPYEQYF. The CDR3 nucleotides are TGCGCCAGCAGCCCCGGCTCGGCAGGGGACCCCTATGAGCAGTACTTC.

The CDR3 bases are TGTGCCAGCAGCCCCGGAGACAGGAGTACCTACGAGCAGTACTTC. It translates to CASSPGDRSTYEQYF. The chain employs TRBV4-2 and TRBJ2-5, with D maybe TRBD1 (6 bases). TRBJ2-7 matches the DNA end more closely, so the J call is doubtful. The CDR3 extends over 15 amino acids. The V gene's germline CDR1 is LGHNA and CDR2 YNFKEQ.

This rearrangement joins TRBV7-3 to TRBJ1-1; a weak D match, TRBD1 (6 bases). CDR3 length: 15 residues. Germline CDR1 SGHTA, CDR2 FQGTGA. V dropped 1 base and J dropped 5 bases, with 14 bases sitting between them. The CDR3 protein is CASSLNGGGSTEAFF. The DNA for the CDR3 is TGTGCCAGCAGCTTAAATGGGGGGGGCAGTACTGAAGCTTTCTTT.

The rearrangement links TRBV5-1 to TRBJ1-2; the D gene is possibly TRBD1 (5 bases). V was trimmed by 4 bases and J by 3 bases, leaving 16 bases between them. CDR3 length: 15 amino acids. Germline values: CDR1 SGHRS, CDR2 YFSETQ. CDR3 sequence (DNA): TGCGCCAGCAGCCTAGGGACTTCCCCCGACTATGGCTACACCTTC. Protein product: CASSLGTSPDYGYTF.

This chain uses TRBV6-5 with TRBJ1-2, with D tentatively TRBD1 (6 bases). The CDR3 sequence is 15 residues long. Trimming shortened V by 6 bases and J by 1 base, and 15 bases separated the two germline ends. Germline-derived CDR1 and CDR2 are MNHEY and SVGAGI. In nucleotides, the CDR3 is TGTGCCAGCAGGCAGGACAGCGGAGATAACTATGGCTACACCTTC. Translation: CASRQDSGDNYGYTF.

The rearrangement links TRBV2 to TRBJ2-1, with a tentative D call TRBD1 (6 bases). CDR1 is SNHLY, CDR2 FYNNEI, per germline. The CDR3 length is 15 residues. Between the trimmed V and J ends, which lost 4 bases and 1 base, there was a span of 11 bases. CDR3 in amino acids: CASSVGTPSYNEQFF. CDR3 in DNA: TGTGCCAGCAGTGTAGGGACACCTTCCTACAATGAGCAGTTCTTC.

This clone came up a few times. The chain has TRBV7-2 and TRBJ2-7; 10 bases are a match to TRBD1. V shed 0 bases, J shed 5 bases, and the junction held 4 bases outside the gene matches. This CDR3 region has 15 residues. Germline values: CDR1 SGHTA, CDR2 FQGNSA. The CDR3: CASSLAGTGVHEQYF. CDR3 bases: TGTGCCAGCAGCTTAGCCGGGACAGGGGTCCACGAGCAGTACTTC.

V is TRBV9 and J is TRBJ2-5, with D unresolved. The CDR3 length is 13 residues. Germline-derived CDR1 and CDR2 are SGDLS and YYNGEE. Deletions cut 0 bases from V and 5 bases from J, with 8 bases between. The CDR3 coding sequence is TGTGCCAGCAGCGTAGGAGGTGTGGAGACCCAGTACTTC. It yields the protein CASSVGGVETQYF.

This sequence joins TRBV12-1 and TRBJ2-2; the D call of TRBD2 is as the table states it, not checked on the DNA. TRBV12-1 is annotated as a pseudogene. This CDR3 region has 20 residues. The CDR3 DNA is TGTGCCAGCAGCTTTGACCCCCGGACTAGCGGGGTCAAGGACACCGGGGAGCTGTTTTTT. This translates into CASSFDPRTSGVKDTGELFF.